The entry that follows covers one T cell receptor beta chain sequence. Profiling relied on immunoSEQ multiplex PCR, and the TCRdb table lists in-frame clones only, not all of them. The table shows 260,000 or so clones, with roughly 80% occurring only once. The data originate from a study of blood T cell repertoires in COVID-19. Across the study: Sample material is recorded as cDNA or gDNA derived from T cells, B-cell-depleted T cells, or PBMCs.

Germline V gives CDR1 SNHLY, CDR2 FYNNEI. The V gene end was trimmed by 6 bases and the J gene end by 3 bases; junction bases not matched to a gene: 5. CDR3 length equals 14 residues. The gene calls are TRBV2 and TRBJ2-4; 7 nucleotides match TRBD1. The clonotype was recovered from a woman older than 75 with COVID-19, enrolled during active disease. Sequenced input: peripheral blood. CDR3 loop: CASSPPGGKNIQYF. The CDR3 nucleotides read TGTGCCAGCAGCCCTCCAGGGGGCAAAAACATTCAGTACTTC.